The 10 T cell receptor beta chains below all came from one sample that was sequenced in a study of regulatory T cells in long-lasting Graves disease. Sample time point: newly diagnosed GD, antithyroid drugs for less than 3 months. Extracted PBMC RNA gave rise to the TCR library. Libraries of TCR beta came from iRepertoire HTBI primers plus Arm-PCR of CDR3 regions. TCRdb re-analysed the multiplex PCR reads in MiXCR, keeping a single row per CDR3 protein. This sample has 350,000 to 400,000 distinct CDR3 sequences; around 15% occur once, and the top ten carry about 24%. Sequences were derived from peripheral blood mononuclear cells (PBMCs), sampled at new diagnosis, from a patient treated with antithyroid drugs. These TCRs come from a female donor with Graves disease.

This clonotype was seen repeatedly, ten times or more. This chain uses TRBV9 with TRBJ2-2, with 7 bases fitting TRBD2. From germline, CDR1 is SGDLS and CDR2 YYNGEE. V was clipped by 5 bases and J by 6 bases; unmatched bases: 7. The CDR3 runs 14 residues. DNA of the CDR3: TGTGCCAGCAGTGCTTGGGGGGGGGCCGGGGAGCTGTTTTTT. Amino acid sequence: CASSAWGGAGELFF.

This clonotype was detected ten times or more. This chain connects TRBV6-1 to TRBJ2-5; D may correspond to TRBD1 or TRBD2 (5 bases each). The ends were cut back, 6 bases at V and 5 bases at J, with 22 bases in the middle. The germline gives CDR1 MNHNS, CDR2 SASEGT. This CDR3 has 16 residues. The chain's CDR3 is CASRSTTGPSEETQYF. CDR3 coding DNA: TGTGCCAGCAGAAGCACCACGGGACCGAGTGAGGAGACCCAGTACTTC.

This clonotype occurred many times. The chain couples TRBV20-1 to TRBJ1-2; possibly TRBD1 for D (6 bases). Trimming pared 8 bases from V and 7 bases from J, leaving 26 bases between. The germline CDR1 and CDR2 sequences are DFQATT and SNEGSKA (reference sequence). The CDR3 contains 15 residues. The CDR3 here is CSLRGDQGYGGGYTF. Here the CDR3 DNA reads TGCAGTCTTCGGGGGGACCAGGGGTACGGCGGTGGCTACACCTTC.

The J gene is TRBJ2-7, the V gene TRBV5-1; 9 nucleotides match TRBD1. V dropped 8 bases and J dropped 3; count of bases not matched to a gene: 21. The CDR3 loop spans 18 amino acids. Germline CDR1 SGHRS, CDR2 YFSETQ. The CDR3 spells CASSAAPSSRTGVYEQYF. CDR3 nucleotide sequence: TGCGCCAGTTCCGCGGCACCTTCCTCTCGGACAGGGGTCTACGAGCAGTACTTC.

The chain combines TRBV30 with TRBJ1-2; the match to TRBD1 covers 8 bases. Losses at the gene ends were 4 bases for V and 4 bases for J; bases not matched to a gene: 5. Germline-derived CDR1 and CDR2 are GTSNPN and SVGIG (reference sequence). The CDR3 is 13 amino acids. As DNA, the CDR3 is TGTGCCTGGACCGCCGGACAGGGCTATGGCTACACCTTC. This codes for CAWTAGQGYGYTF.

This sequence joins TRBV19 and TRBJ2-6; no clear D gene. Germline loops: CDR1 LNHDA, CDR2 SQIVND (reference sequence). V gave up 1 base and J gave up 2 bases, with 3 bases separating them. There are 14 residues in the CDR3. CDR3 DNA sequence: TGTGCCAGTAGTATAGGGACTGGGGCCAACGTCCTGACTTTC. It codes for CASSIGTGANVLTF.

This clonotype has a count of ten or more. The V call is TRBV2, the J call TRBJ1-1, with D possibly matching TRBD1 (5 bases). Trimming removed 9 bases from V and 6 bases from J, with 17 bases in between. Germline V lookup: CDR1 SNHLY, CDR2 FYNNEI. The CDR3 contains 13 residues. The CDR3 region has the DNA TGTGCCAGAACTCCGGGCCAAGGGGCTGAAGCTTTCTTT. Translating it yields CARTPGQGAEAFF.

At least ten counts were recorded for this clonotype. The rearrangement uses TRBV12-3 or TRBV12-4 and TRBJ1-2; perhaps TRBD1 as D (6 bases). Deletions cut 5 bases from V and 7 bases from J, with 14 bases between. The CDR3 length is 13 residues. CDR3 nucleotide sequence: TGTGCCAGCAGTATTGGCAGGGGAACTGGCTACACCTTC. Amino acids: CASSIGRGTGYTF.

This clonotype was seen repeatedly, ten times or more. The V call is TRBV7-6, the J call TRBJ1-4; D unresolved. The ends were cut back, 2 bases at V and 8 bases at J, with 27 bases in the middle. The length of the CDR3 is 19 residues. Per the germline V gene, CDR1 is SGHVS and CDR2 is FNYEAQ. CDR3 coding DNA: TGTGCCAGCAGCTTAAAGTTTTCCCAGTTTGCAAATTCAGTCGAAAAACTGTTTTTT. Its protein is CASSLKFSQFANSVEKLFF.

This clonotype showed up just a few times. The V and J genes are TRBV18 and TRBJ1-1; no clear D. Per the germline V gene, CDR1 is KGHSH and CDR2 is LQKENI. V lost 5 bases, J lost 6 bases, and 22 bases lay in between. The CDR3 is made up of 16 amino acids. Here the CDR3 reads CASSVTDAGEGAEAFF. DNA for the CDR3: TGTGCCAGCTCAGTCACGGATGCAGGCGAAGGCGCTGAAGCTTTCTTT.